The TCR beta chain described here comes from a study of blood T cell repertoires in COVID-19. Produced via immunoSEQ multiplex PCR; TCRdb's table is partial and in-frame only. The profile covers about 180,000 clones, with roughly 89% appearing a single time and over 2% taken by the ten largest. This CDR3 spans 15 amino acids. The germline V gene encodes CDR1 MNHEY and CDR2 SMNVEV (reference sequence). J was trimmed by 8 bases and V by 5 bases; bases with no gene match: 11. The specimen sequenced was PBMCs or T cells enriched from blood (not recorded which). The TCR comes from a woman between 35 and 50 years old with acute COVID-19. The chain recombines TRBV27 with TRBJ2-1; 8 nucleotides match TRBD2. The CDR3 DNA follows: TGTGCCAGCAGTCTTGGACCCGGGGGGGTTTATGAGCAGTTCTTC. This sequence encodes CASSLGPGGVYEQFF.